The clone carrying this T cell receptor beta chain showed up many times. These data originate in a study of early T cells in non-severe SARS-CoV-2 infection. The V end lost 1 base, the J end lost 3 bases, and 12 bases lay between the germline ends. The CDR3 has 15 amino acids. Germline CDR1 reads LGHNT; CDR2 reads FRNRAP. Each cDNA molecule carried a unique molecular identifier. TCRdb reprocessed the 5' RACE reads via MiXCR and lists one record per CDR3 protein. Of around 67,000 distinct CDR3 sequences in the sample, roughly 10% were seen once. This chain joins TRBV12-5 and TRBJ2-5; no firm D call. This sequence originates from an adult who was a healthcare worker with PCR-confirmed SARS-CoV-2 infection or an uninfected control (not recorded which). The sample was whole blood. CDR3 protein: CASGLGLRAEETQYF. The CDR3, as DNA: TGTGCTAGTGGTTTGGGACTTCGAGCTGAAGAGACCCAGTACTTC.